This T cell receptor (beta chain) emerged from a study of Graves' ophthalmopathy and Graves' hyperthyroidism. Turning to the study itself: Prior to any treatment, peripheral blood was collected at the time of initial diagnosis.

The ends were cut back, 4 bases at V and 4 bases at J, with 10 bases in the middle. Germline assignment: CDR1 SGHTA and CDR2 FQGNSA. CDR3 length: 13 residues. Hyperthyroidism was new, under 2 months, in patients aged 18 to 65. From fresh peripheral blood, around 9.3 ml in volume, the PBMCs were obtained. RNA transcripts were the template, and TCR beta CDR3 regions were amplified from them. First-round RT-PCR relied on HTBI primers, and a second-round multiplex PCR came next. Each CDR3 protein is one row after TCRdb ran MiXCR on the multiplex PCR reads. Among hundreds of thousands of distinct CDR3 sequences listed, about 21% were seen once.

The sample taken for sequencing was peripheral blood. This receptor was identified in a woman between 18 and 29 years old with stable Graves' hyperthyroidism. The chain carries TRBV7-2 and TRBJ1-1; D is perhaps TRBD1 (5 bases). CDR3 sequence (DNA): TGTGCCAGCAGCTCGCAGGGTACCACTGAAGCTTTCTTT. Translating gives CASSSQGTTEAFF.